This entry lists 32 T cell receptor beta chains sequenced from one sample in a study of T cell changes during pregnancy in multiple sclerosis. The protocol was immunoSEQ multiplex PCR, while the TCRdb copy is restricted to in-frame clones and leaves out a portion. The sample yields roughly 76,000 clones, 75% to 95% seen once. The input for sequencing was CD4+ T cells from peripheral blood mononuclear cells, taken in the second trimester of pregnancy. The origin of the receptors is a female donor with multiple sclerosis, enrolled in a pregnancy study.

The rearrangement links TRBV11-2 to TRBJ1-2; TRBD1 matches 11 bases. Germline CDR1 and CDR2: SGHAT and FQNNGV. J gave up 5 bases and V 3 bases, and 5 bases lay outside the gene matches. The CDR3 sequence is 15 residues long. CDR3 loop: CASSFGTGGKYGYTF. The CDR3 DNA sequence: TGTGCCAGCAGCTTCGGGACAGGGGGGAAATATGGCTACACCTTC.

The V call is TRBV28, the J call TRBJ1-4, with D possibly TRBD1 on 5 matching bases. Germline loops: CDR1 MDHEN, CDR2 SYDVKM. V was clipped by 7 bases and J by 6 bases, with 18 bases between them. The CDR3 totals 15 residues. CDR3: CASTLGGGTDEKLFF. The CDR3 nucleotides are TGTGCCAGCACCCTGGGGGGGGGTACCGATGAAAAACTGTTTTTT.

This chain connects TRBV4-3 to TRBJ1-4, with TRBD1 matching 8 bases. The V and J ends lost 1 base and 4 bases, in that order; junction bases with no gene match: 2. Germline-derived CDR1 and CDR2 are LGHNA and YSLEER. The CDR3 length is 15 residues. The CDR3 loop reads CASSQGDRINEKLFF. The DNA of the CDR3 is TGCGCCAGCAGCCAAGGGGACAGGATTAATGAAAAACTGTTTTTT.

This chain uses TRBV27 with TRBJ2-7; 7 nucleotides agree with TRBD1. This CDR3 region has 15 residues. The germline gives CDR1 MNHEY, CDR2 SMNVEV (reference sequence). After removal of 10 bases from V and 7 bases from J, the junction contained 19 bases not matched to a gene. The CDR3: CATYSPGQPSGEQYF. The DNA of the CDR3 is TGTGCCACCTATTCGCCGGGACAGCCATCGGGGGAGCAGTACTTC.

V gene TRBV7-3 combines with J gene TRBJ2-2; D not certain. This CDR3 is 14 amino acids long. The V end was cut by 7 bases, the J end by 8 bases, with 17 bases between. Germline V gene sequence: CDR1 SGHTA, CDR2 FQGTGA. CDR3 sequence: CASIPQCLWGELFF. The CDR3, as DNA: TGTGCCAGCATCCCGCAGTGTCTGTGGGGGGAGCTGTTTTTT. The full variable domain, completed using reference TRBV7-3 and TRBJ2-2, is GAGVSQTPSNKVTEKGKYVELRCDPISGHTALYWYRQSLGQGPEFLIYFQGTGAADDSGLPNDRFFAVRPEGSVSTLKIQRTERGDSAVYLCASIPQCLWGELFFGEGSRLTVL.

V gene TRBV13 combines with J gene TRBJ1-4; 7 bases are shared with TRBD1. Germline trimming cut 5 bases from V and 4 bases from J; bases unmatched to any gene: 10. This CDR3 region has 16 residues. In germline, CDR1 is PRHDT, CDR2 FYEKMQ (reference sequence). The CDR3, as DNA: TGTGCCAGCAGCCCCCGGACAGGAGGATATAATGAAAAACTGTTTTTT. Amino acid sequence: CASSPRTGGYNEKLFF.

CDR3 residues: CSGGDRSHEQYF. CDR3 nucleotide sequence: TGCAGCGGGGGGGACAGGTCTCACGAGCAGTACTTC. The chain combines TRBV29-1 with TRBJ2-7; 8 bases agree with TRBD1. This CDR3 has 12 amino acids. V lost 7 bases to trimming and J lost 5 bases; unmatched junction nucleotides: 7. Per the germline V gene, CDR1 is SQVTM and CDR2 is ANQGSEA.

The V and J genes are TRBV5-4 and TRBJ1-1; D may be TRBD1 (6 bases). The CDR3 totals 16 residues. Germline V gene lookup returns CDR1 SGHNT and CDR2 YYREEE (reference sequence). V was shortened by 0 bases and J by 0 bases, with 12 bases between the two germline ends. The CDR3 spells CASSLGDKVMNTEAFF. The DNA of the CDR3 is TGTGCCAGCAGCTTGGGGGACAAGGTCATGAACACTGAAGCTTTCTTT.

This sequence joins TRBV19 and TRBJ2-7; TRBD1 is a possible D gene (5 bases). The germline V gene encodes CDR1 LNHDA and CDR2 SQIVND (reference sequence). There are 13 residues in the CDR3. Deletions cut 6 bases from V and 3 bases from J, with 12 bases between. The CDR3 DNA reads as TGTGCCAGTAGCCGACAGATCTTCTACGAGCAGTACTTC. Translating gives CASSRQIFYEQYF. The entire variable domain, with the rest obtained from reference TRBV19 and TRBJ2-7, is as follows: DGGITQSPKYLFRKEGQNVTLSCEQNLNHDAMYWYRQDPGQGLRLIYYSQIVNDFQKGDIAEGYSVSREKKESFPLTVTSAQKNPTAFYLCASSRQIFYEQYFGPGTRLTVT.

This clone was counted a single time. This chain uses TRBV19 with TRBJ2-7, with 8 nucleotides matching TRBD1. Looked up from germline, CDR1 is LNHDA and CDR2 is SQIVND (reference sequence). The CDR3 consists of 14 residues. V trimming: 4 bases; J trimming: 4 bases; junction bases outside the gene matches: 6. The CDR3 protein is CASSRGQEIYEQYF. The CDR3 bases are TGTGCCAGTAGTAGGGGACAGGAGATTTACGAGCAGTACTTC.

The chain recombines TRBV6-1 with TRBJ2-5, with TRBD2 matching 11 bases. The CDR3 spans 15 residues. CDR1 is MNHNS, CDR2 SASEGT, per germline. The V gene end was trimmed by 6 bases and the J gene end by 4 bases; junction bases not matched to a gene: 7. Here the CDR3 reads CASRKLAGAGETQYF. CDR3 sequence (DNA): TGTGCCAGCAGGAAACTAGCGGGAGCTGGAGAGACCCAGTACTTC.

V and J are TRBV28 and TRBJ1-2; tentatively, D is TRBD1 (6 bases). Germline CDR1 is MDHEN and CDR2 is SYDVKM. Trimming pared 6 bases from V and 4 bases from J, leaving 12 bases between. The CDR3 is made up of 13 amino acids. The CDR3 bases are TGTGCCAGCAGCCTCGGACAGTTCTATGGCTACACCTTC. Translated, it gives CASSLGQFYGYTF.

V gene TRBV5-1 combines with J gene TRBJ1-3; the D gene is possibly TRBD1 (5 bases). The CDR3 spans 14 residues. Trimming cost V 0 bases and J 4 bases, with 8 bases left between them. The germline gives CDR1 SGHRS, CDR2 YFSETQ. The DNA for the CDR3 is TGCGCCAGCAGCTTGGATGGGGCGGGAAACACCATATATTTT. Translating gives CASSLDGAGNTIYF.

V and J are TRBV19 and TRBJ2-5; 12 bases are shared with TRBD2. V lost 10 bases to trimming and J lost 5 bases; unmatched junction nucleotides: 8. The CDR3 has 14 amino acids. CDR1 and CDR2 (germline): LNHDA, SQIVND (reference sequence). CDR3 bases: TGTGCCACTAGCGGGGGGGCTGTCGGGGAGACCCAGTACTTC. The encoded protein is CATSGGAVGETQYF.

V is TRBV7-2 and J is TRBJ1-1; 11 bases are a match to TRBD1. Germline values: CDR1 SGHTA, CDR2 FQGNSA. The length of the CDR3 is 15 residues. The ends lost 4 bases at V and 5 bases at J; junction bases unmatched: 6. The DNA of the CDR3 is TGTGCCAGCAGCTCCGGGACAGGGGGTCGGACTGAAGCTTTCTTT. It yields the protein CASSSGTGGRTEAFF. The whole variable domain, remainder taken from reference TRBV7-2 and TRBJ1-1, is GAGVSQSPSNKVTEKGKDVELRCDPISGHTALYWYRQSLGQGLEFLIYFQGNSAPDKSGLPSDRFSAERTGGSVSTLTIQRTQQEDSAVYLCASSSGTGGRTEAFFGQGTRLTVV.

V and J are TRBV7-9 and TRBJ2-7, with TRBD1 matching over 7 bases. The length of the CDR3 is 14 residues. Germline CDR1 is SEHNR and CDR2 is FQNEAQ (reference sequence). V lost 7 bases to trimming and J lost 1 base; unmatched junction nucleotides: 7. This CDR3 is CASTGTVESYEQYF. As DNA, the CDR3 is TGTGCCAGCACAGGGACAGTTGAGTCCTACGAGCAGTACTTC. The full variable domain, in which reference TRBV7-9 and TRBJ2-7 provide the parts outside the CDR3, is DTGVSQNPRHKITKRGQNVTFRCDPISEHNRLYWYRQTLGQGPEFLTYFQNEAQLEKSRLLSDRFSAERPKGSFSTLEIQRTEQGDSAMYLCASTGTVESYEQYFGPGTRLTVT.

The chain employs TRBV19 and TRBJ2-7, with 11 positions matching TRBD1. Germline trimming cut 4 bases from V and 6 bases from J; bases unmatched to any gene: 5. The CDR3 has 14 amino acids. The V gene's germline CDR1 is LNHDA and CDR2 SQIVND (reference sequence). DNA of the CDR3: TGTGCCAGTAGTACCTGGGGACAGGGGGGCGAGCAGTACTTC. It codes for CASSTWGQGGEQYF.

This clone came up a few times. The chain combines TRBV7-8 with TRBJ2-7, with 7 nucleotides matching TRBD1. Losses at the gene ends were 1 base for V and 2 bases for J; bases not matched to a gene: 2. Germline-derived CDR1 and CDR2 are SGHVS and FQNEAQ. This CDR3 spans 14 amino acids. Here the CDR3 reads CASSLGQGAYEQYF. CDR3 DNA: TGTGCCAGCAGCTTAGGGCAGGGGGCCTACGAGCAGTACTTC. The variable domain in full, completed from reference TRBV7-8 and TRBJ2-7, reads GAGVSQSPRYKVAKRGQDVALRCDPISGHVSLFWYQQALGQGPEFLTYFQNEAQLDKSGLPSDRFFAERPEGSVSTLKIQRTQQEDSAVYLCASSLGQGAYEQYFGPGTRLTVT.

V is TRBV5-5 and J is TRBJ1-1; D possibly corresponds to TRBD1 (6 bases). The CDR3 is 15 residues long. Germline CDR1 SGHKS, CDR2 YYEKEE (reference sequence). V gave up 1 base and J gave up 1 base, with 11 bases separating them. The CDR3 is CASSLSGTRNTEAFF. CDR3 nucleotide sequence: TGTGCCAGCAGCTTGTCCGGGACAAGGAACACTGAAGCTTTCTTT.

The V gene is TRBV7-9, the J gene TRBJ2-5, with D possibly matching TRBD2 (6 bases). Germline loops: CDR1 SEHNR, CDR2 FQNEAQ (reference sequence). This CDR3 spans 16 amino acids. The V end lost 5 bases, the J end lost 5 bases, and 21 bases lay between the germline ends. CDR3 DNA sequence: TGTGCCAGCAGCAAGTTACGCGGGGCTGGAACGGAGACCCAGTACTTC. Amino acids: CASSKLRGAGTETQYF. The full variable domain, with the rest looked up from reference TRBV7-9 and TRBJ2-5, is DTGVSQNPRHKITKRGQNVTFRCDPISEHNRLYWYRQTLGQGPEFLTYFQNEAQLEKSRLLSDRFSAERPKGSFSTLEIQRTEQGDSAMYLCASSKLRGAGTETQYFGPGTRLLVL.

This clone appeared once. This chain connects TRBV5-1 to TRBJ2-1; TRBD2 matches at 16 bases. This CDR3 is 20 amino acids long. J lost 7 bases, V lost 5 bases, and 18 bases had no gene match. Germline CDR1 and CDR2: SGHRS and YFSETQ. The CDR3 here is CASSSGLAGGQVFGVNEQFF. As DNA, the CDR3 is TGCGCCAGCAGTTCGGGACTAGCGGGGGGGCAAGTCTTTGGAGTAAATGAGCAGTTCTTC.

This clone occurred once. This chain links TRBV2 with TRBJ1-1, with D possibly TRBD1 on 5 matching bases. Germline V gives CDR1 SNHLY, CDR2 FYNNEI. The V gene lost 3 bases and the J gene lost 4 bases, with 12 bases spanning the gap. The CDR3 consists of 14 residues. The chain's CDR3 is CASSDRDLGTEAFF. In nucleotides, the CDR3 is TGTGCCAGCAGTGACAGGGATCTGGGCACTGAAGCTTTCTTT. Full variable domain (rest looked up from reference TRBV2 and TRBJ1-1): EPEVTQTPSHQVTQMGQEVILRCVPISNHLYFYWYRQILGQKVEFLVSFYNNEISEKSEIFDDQFSVERPDGSNFTLKIRSTKLEDSAMYFCASSDRDLGTEAFFGQGTRLTVV.

The V call is TRBV7-3, the J call TRBJ1-2, with a weak D call TRBD1 (5 bases). This CDR3 has 13 residues. Germline assignment: CDR1 SGHTA and CDR2 FQGTGA. The V end was cut by 2 bases, the J end by 4 bases, with 8 bases between. The CDR3 spells CASSLQGTYGYTF. CDR3 nucleotide sequence: TGTGCCAGCAGCTTACAGGGCACCTATGGCTACACCTTC.

This sequence joins TRBV28 and TRBJ2-3, with D possibly matching TRBD2 (5 bases). CDR1 MDHEN and CDR2 SYDVKM come from the germline V gene. The CDR3 sequence is 13 residues long. V lost 6 bases and J 1 base, leaving 8 bases between the germline ends. CDR3 nucleotide sequence: TGTGCCAGCAGGGACTCTCGCACAGATACGCAGTATTTT. This sequence encodes CASRDSRTDTQYF.

The chain uses TRBV9 and TRBJ2-1; 10 positions match TRBD1. V trimming: 3 bases; J trimming: 8 bases; junction bases outside the gene matches: 11. The CDR3 is 16 residues long. CDR1 and CDR2 from the germline V gene are SGDLS and YYNGEE. The CDR3 here is CASSAGTGERRYEQFF. CDR3 DNA sequence: TGTGCCAGCAGCGCCGGGACAGGGGAAAGACGGTATGAGCAGTTCTTC. The full variable domain, its missing parts supplied by reference TRBV9 and TRBJ2-1, is DSGVTQTPKHLITATGQRVTLRCSPRSGDLSVYWYQQSLDQGLQFLIQYYNGEERAKGNILERFSAQQFPDLHSELNLSSLELGDSALYFCASSAGTGERRYEQFFGPGTRLTVL.

This clone was found once. CDR3 in amino acids: CASSQVGQGGTEAFF. The DNA for the CDR3 is TGCGCCAGCAGCCAAGTCGGACAGGGGGGCACTGAAGCTTTCTTT. The chain has TRBV4-1 and TRBJ1-1; 10 bases agree with TRBD1. This CDR3 has 15 amino acids. Germline values: CDR1 MGHRA, CDR2 YSYEKL. V shed 1 base and J 4 bases; nucleotides not matched to a gene: 3.

The rearrangement links TRBV9 to TRBJ2-2; TRBD1 might be the D (5 bases). Germline values: CDR1 SGDLS, CDR2 YYNGEE. V lost 4 bases, J lost 1 base, and 8 bases lay in between. There are 14 residues in the CDR3. The CDR3 here is CASSSTGNTGELFF. CDR3 nucleotides: TGTGCCAGCAGCTCTACAGGGAACACCGGGGAGCTGTTTTTT. Based on the CDR3 plus reference TRBV9 and TRBJ2-2, the full variable domain is DSGVTQTPKHLITATGQRVTLRCSPRSGDLSVYWYQQSLDQGLQFLIQYYNGEERAKGNILERFSAQQFPDLHSELNLSSLELGDSALYFCASSSTGNTGELFFGEGSRLTVL.

This chain uses TRBV30 with TRBJ2-5; D not resolved. The CDR3 is made up of 12 amino acids. V was pared by 4 bases and J by 5 bases, with 11 bases between. Germline V gives CDR1 GTSNPN, CDR2 SVGIG (reference sequence). In DNA, the CDR3 is TGTGCCTGGACCGTCCGTCTGGAGACCCAGTACTTC. Protein sequence: CAWTVRLETQYF.

This sequence joins TRBV7-9 and TRBJ1-1; D is perhaps TRBD1 (5 bases). Trimming left V 6 bases short and J 3 bases short, with 11 bases between. Germline loops: CDR1 SEHNR, CDR2 FQNEAQ (reference sequence). The CDR3 is 13 residues long. The CDR3: CASSFTGDTEAFF. In DNA, the CDR3 is TGTGCCAGCAGTTTTACGGGGGACACTGAAGCTTTCTTT.

This chain links TRBV7-3 with TRBJ2-1; unclear D gene. V was shortened by 2 bases and J by 5 bases, with 4 bases between the two germline ends. The CDR3 loop spans 12 amino acids. CDR1 and CDR2 (germline): SGHTA, FQGTGA. CDR3 protein: CASSLQDNEQFF. The CDR3 bases are TGTGCCAGCAGCTTACAGGACAATGAGCAGTTCTTC.

The rearrangement uses TRBV27 and TRBJ2-7, with 7 positions matching TRBD1. The CDR3 loop spans 16 amino acids. Losses at the gene ends were 1 base for V and 4 bases for J; bases not matched to a gene: 10. The germline gives CDR1 MNHEY, CDR2 SMNVEV (reference sequence). Here the CDR3 DNA reads TGTGCCAGCAGTTTATTTCGTGGGACAGAGCCTTACGAGCAGTACTTC. Translated: CASSLFRGTEPYEQYF.

The chain employs TRBV18 and TRBJ1-2, with D hard to call. The CDR3 runs to 13 residues. In germline, CDR1 is KGHSH, CDR2 LQKENI. Trimming pared 3 bases from V and 0 bases from J, leaving 5 bases between. CDR3 amino acids: CASSPIANYGYTF. CDR3 nucleotides: TGTGCCAGCTCACCGATAGCTAACTATGGCTACACCTTC.